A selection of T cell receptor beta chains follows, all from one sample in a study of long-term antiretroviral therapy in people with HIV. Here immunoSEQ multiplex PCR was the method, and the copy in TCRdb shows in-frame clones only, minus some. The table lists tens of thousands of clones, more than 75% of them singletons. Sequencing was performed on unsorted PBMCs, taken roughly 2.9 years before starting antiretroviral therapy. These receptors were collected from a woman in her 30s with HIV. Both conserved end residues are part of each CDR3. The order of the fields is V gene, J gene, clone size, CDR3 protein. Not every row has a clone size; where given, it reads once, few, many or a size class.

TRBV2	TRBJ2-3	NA	CASDGEGVFSDTQYF
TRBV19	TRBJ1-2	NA	CASSPPGRTNYGYTF
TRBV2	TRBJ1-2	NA	CASLETGAVYGYTF
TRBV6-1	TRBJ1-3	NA	CASRSRDSGNTIYF
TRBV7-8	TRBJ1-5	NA	CASSLTDRGGQPQHF
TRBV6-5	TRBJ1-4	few	CASRGSNEKLFF
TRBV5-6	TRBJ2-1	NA	CASSLGRSGGNEQFF
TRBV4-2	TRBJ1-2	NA	CASSLHRDSPYGYTF
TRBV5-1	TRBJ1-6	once	CASSRGQSTNSPLHF
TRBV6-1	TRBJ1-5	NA	CASSTGQGNNQPQHF
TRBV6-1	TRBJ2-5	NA	CASSEMAGAFSETQYF
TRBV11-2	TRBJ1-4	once	CARRTGGASGEKLFF
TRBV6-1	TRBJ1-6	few	CASSDPQQGSPLHF
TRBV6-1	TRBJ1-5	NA	CASSEQIRGQSYSNQPQHF
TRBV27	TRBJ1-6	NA	CASRKFSDNSPLHF
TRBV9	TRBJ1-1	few	CASSDATEMNTEAFF
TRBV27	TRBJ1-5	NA	CASSLRRDRNSNQPQHF
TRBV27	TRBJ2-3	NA	CASSFGTSVDTQYF
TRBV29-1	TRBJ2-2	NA	CSVERQNTGELFF
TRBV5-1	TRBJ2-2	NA	CASSEGGRTGELFF